The rows below give T cell receptor beta chains drawn from one sample of a study of blood T cell repertoires in COVID-19. Measured with immunoSEQ multiplex PCR; TCRdb has only the in-frame clones, and not every one. The data hold more than 200,000 clones, with 70% to 90% observed a single time. Sequenced sample: PBMCs or T cells enriched from blood (not recorded which). These receptors all stem from a woman between 40 and 55 years old with acute COVID-19. Each CDR3 is given with its conserved first and last residue. Fields, in order: CDR3 length, V gene, clone size, J gene, CDR3 protein. Some rows mark clone size as missing; the rest say once, few, many or name a class of expanded clone.

16	TRBV7-9	.	TRBJ1-2	CASSLVLGQGRYGYTF
11	TRBV10-3	.	TRBJ1-1	CAIRQNTEAFF
12	TRBV19	.	TRBJ2-5	CASRQGSGTQYF
12	TRBV5-1	once	TRBJ1-1	CASSSDSLSAFF
15	TRBV11-3	.	TRBJ2-3	CASTERGLSTDTQYF
12	TRBV29-1	.	TRBJ1-1	CSVEGLSAEAFF
19	TRBV4-2	.	TRBJ2-2	CASSQGAGPAGGLTGELFF
14	TRBV7-9	.	TRBJ2-1	CASSLGLATNEQFF
15	TRBV5-1	.	TRBJ2-1	CASSRTGQGYNEQFF
15	TRBV28	.	TRBJ2-7	CASSGYSGRSYEQYF
14	TRBV5-1	.	TRBJ1-4	CASSRARGNEKLFF
12	TRBV9	.	TRBJ1-1	CASSALGTEAFF
16	TRBV4-3	.	TRBJ2-1	CASSQDGTSGYNEQFF
14	TRBV2	.	TRBJ2-2	CASRQGAGTGELFF
14	TRBV5-5	.	TRBJ2-5	CASSLLGGSETQYF
17	TRBV19	.	TRBJ1-1	CASRTILDRGENTEAFF
12	TRBV5-6	.	TRBJ1-2	CASSAGVSGYTF
15	TRBV6-5	.	TRBJ1-5	CASSYRVIGDQPQHF
15	TRBV24-1	.	TRBJ2-1	CATRGNSGGANEQFF
14	TRBV5-4	.	TRBJ2-7	CASSFNSGGYEQYF
14	TRBV6-2/TRBV6-3	.	TRBJ1-1	CASSYGQGNTEAFF
18	TRBV6-6	.	TRBJ2-3	CASSPPTAGGGFRDTQYF
13	TRBV19	once	TRBJ1-2	CASQSRQTDGYTF
14	TRBV28	.	TRBJ1-1	CASRYLGQGTEAFF
16	TRBV6-4	.	TRBJ2-1	CASSETGQSPYNEQFF
15	TRBV19	.	TRBJ1-5	CASTPRGQANQPQHF
13	TRBV3-1/TRBV3-2	once	TRBJ2-1	CASSQAGYNEQFF
15	TRBV3-1/TRBV3-2	once	TRBJ1-4	CASSQSSKYNEKLFF
15	TRBV10-3	.	TRBJ2-1	CAISDRDSRYNEQFF
15	TRBV4-3	.	TRBJ1-3	CASSQDGGPRNTIYF
16	TRBV19	few	TRBJ1-5	CASRLQGLGSNQPQHF
15	TRBV7-3	.	TRBJ1-1	CASSLIQGNRNEAFF
12	TRBV28	.	TRBJ2-7	CASSSFSYEQYF
13	TRBV7-8	.	TRBJ1-2	CASSHTGDWGYTF
14	TRBV9	.	TRBJ2-7	CASSARQSSYEQYF
16	TRBV5-5	.	TRBJ1-3	CASSSSTGSSGNTIYF
14	TRBV5-6	.	TRBJ1-1	CASSFDKSGTEAFF
12	TRBV7-3	.	TRBJ2-7	CASSPLYYEQYF
17	TRBV5-6	.	TRBJ2-7	CASSGTKRGLLPHEQYF
15	TRBV19	.	TRBJ2-3	CASSGIAGVADTQYF
15	TRBV5-4	.	TRBJ1-3	CASSVGGVAGNTIYF
15	TRBV7-3	once	TRBJ1-6	CASSFSGSYNSPLHF
16	TRBV11-2	few	TRBJ1-2	CASSPRLSVGRGGYTF
15	TRBV9	.	TRBJ2-1	CASSIRGTSNNEQFF
17	TRBV6-2/TRBV6-3	.	TRBJ1-2	CASSFRNSGIGNYGYTF
12	TRBV24-1	.	TRBJ2-5	CATSDYQETQYF
15	TRBV10-1	.	TRBJ2-3	CASSKTGGQPDTQYF
13	TRBV19	.	TRBJ1-1	CASSPRGNTEAFF
17	TRBV7-9	.	TRBJ2-2	CASSWPAGIQVTGELFF
14	TRBV27	once	TRBJ2-7	CASSLGGGAYEQYF